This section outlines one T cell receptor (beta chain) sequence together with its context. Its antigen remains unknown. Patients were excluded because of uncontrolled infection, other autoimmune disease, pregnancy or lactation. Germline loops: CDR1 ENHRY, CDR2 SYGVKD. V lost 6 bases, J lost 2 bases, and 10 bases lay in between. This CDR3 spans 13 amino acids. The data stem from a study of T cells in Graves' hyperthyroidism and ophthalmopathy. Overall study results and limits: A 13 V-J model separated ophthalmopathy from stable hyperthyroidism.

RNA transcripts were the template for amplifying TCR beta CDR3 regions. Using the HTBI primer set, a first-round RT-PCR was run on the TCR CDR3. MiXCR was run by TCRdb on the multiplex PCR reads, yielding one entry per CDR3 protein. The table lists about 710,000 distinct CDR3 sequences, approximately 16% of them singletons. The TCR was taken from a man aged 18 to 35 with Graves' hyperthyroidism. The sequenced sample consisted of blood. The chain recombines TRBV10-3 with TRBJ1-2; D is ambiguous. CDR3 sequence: CAIRWEENYGYTF. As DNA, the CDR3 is TGTGCCATCAGATGGGAGGAGAACTATGGCTACACCTTC.